The entry below gives a single TCR beta chain sequence along with its context. The antigen remains undetermined. This entry comes from a study of human T cells and chemical hapten exposure. Background on the study: Minor volume differences among pooled libraries chiefly drove per-sample TCR yield variation. Study outcomes and limitations: With regard to DPC sensitization, TCRs above 1 in 1000 frequency did not change.

Individual cDNA molecules in this library carried unique molecular identifiers. In the study's own analysis: There were a median of around 96,000 TCRs per sample, with a range from roughly 20,000 to 700,000. TCRdb re-called the RACE reads through MiXCR, storing one row per CDR3 protein. TCRdb, rather than the study authors, made the V and J calls. The sample lists around 130,000 distinct CDR3 sequences, approximately 9.5% occurring once. Described time point: healthy volunteer bleed at 2 weeks. Someone pulled total RNA out of unfractionated whole blood. The sample taken for sequencing was whole blood. The TCR originated in a male donor in good health. Some clones in this sample may be carry-over from other donors' samples.

The DNA for the CDR3 is TGTGCCAGCAGTTTATCGGGACCCCGGGACAGTACCACCTACGAGCAGTACTTC. This encodes CASSLSGPRDSTTYEQYF. The rearrangement links TRBV27 to TRBJ2-7, with TRBD1 identical over 7 bases. The germline V gene has CDR1 MNHEY and CDR2 SMNVEV (reference sequence). Trimming at V came to 0 bases and at J to 2 bases, leaving 13 bases not matched to a gene. The CDR3 has 18 amino acids.